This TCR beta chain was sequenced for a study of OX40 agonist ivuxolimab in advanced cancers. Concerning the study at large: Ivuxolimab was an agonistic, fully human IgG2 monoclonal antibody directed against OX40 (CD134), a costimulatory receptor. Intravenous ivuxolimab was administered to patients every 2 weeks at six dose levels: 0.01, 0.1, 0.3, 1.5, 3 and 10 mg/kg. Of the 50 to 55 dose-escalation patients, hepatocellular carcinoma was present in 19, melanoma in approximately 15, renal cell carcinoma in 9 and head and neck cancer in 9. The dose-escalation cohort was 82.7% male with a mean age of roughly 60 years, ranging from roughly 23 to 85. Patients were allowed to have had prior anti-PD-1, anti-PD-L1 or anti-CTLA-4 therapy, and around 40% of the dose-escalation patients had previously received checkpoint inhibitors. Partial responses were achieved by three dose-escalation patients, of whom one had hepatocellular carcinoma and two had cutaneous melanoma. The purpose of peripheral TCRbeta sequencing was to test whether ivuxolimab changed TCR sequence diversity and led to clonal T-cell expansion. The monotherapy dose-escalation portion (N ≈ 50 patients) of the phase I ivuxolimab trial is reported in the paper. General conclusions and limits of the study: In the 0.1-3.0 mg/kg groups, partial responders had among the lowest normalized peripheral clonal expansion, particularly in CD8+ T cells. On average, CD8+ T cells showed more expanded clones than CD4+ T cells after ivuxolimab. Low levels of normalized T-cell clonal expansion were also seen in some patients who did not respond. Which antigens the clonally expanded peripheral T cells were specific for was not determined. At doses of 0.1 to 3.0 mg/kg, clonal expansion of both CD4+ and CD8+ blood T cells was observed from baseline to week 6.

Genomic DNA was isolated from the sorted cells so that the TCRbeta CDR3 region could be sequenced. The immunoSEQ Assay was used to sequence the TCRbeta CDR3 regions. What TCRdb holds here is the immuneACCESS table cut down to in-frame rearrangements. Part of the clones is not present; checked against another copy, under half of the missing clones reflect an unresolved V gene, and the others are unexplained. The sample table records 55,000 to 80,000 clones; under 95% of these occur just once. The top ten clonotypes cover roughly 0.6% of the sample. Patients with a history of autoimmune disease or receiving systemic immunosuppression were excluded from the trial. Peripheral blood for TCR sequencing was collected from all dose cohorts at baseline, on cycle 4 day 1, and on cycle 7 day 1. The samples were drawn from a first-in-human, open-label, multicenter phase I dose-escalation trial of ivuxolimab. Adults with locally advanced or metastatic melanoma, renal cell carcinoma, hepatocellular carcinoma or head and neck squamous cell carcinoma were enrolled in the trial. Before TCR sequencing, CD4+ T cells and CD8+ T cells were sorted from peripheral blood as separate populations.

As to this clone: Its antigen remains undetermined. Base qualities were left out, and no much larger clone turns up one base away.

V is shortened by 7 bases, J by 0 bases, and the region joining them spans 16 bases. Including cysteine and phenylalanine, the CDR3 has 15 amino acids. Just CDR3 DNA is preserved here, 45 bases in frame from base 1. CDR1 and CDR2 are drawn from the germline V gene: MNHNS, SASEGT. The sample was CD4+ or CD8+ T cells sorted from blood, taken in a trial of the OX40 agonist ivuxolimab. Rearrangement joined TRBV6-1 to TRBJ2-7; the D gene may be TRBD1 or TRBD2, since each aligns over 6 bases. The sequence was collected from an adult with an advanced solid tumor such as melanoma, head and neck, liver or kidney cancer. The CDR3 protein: CASTEGDWSSYEQYF. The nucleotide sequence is TGTGCCAGCACCGAGGGGGACTGGAGCTCCTACGAGCAGTACTTC.